This T cell receptor beta chain appears in the sequencing data of a study of T cell responses to AZD1222 COVID-19 vaccine. For the study at large: The study pooled second doses at about 4 or about 12 weeks.

Sequencing used immunoSEQ multiplex PCR; TCRdb keeps in-frame clones, though not all of them. The data show about 110,000 clones, 65% to 85% seen once. This clone was counted once. The V gene lost 7 bases and the J gene lost 3 bases, with 10 bases spanning the gap. The CDR3 consists of 12 residues. The rearrangement joins TRBV23-1 to TRBJ2-7; D possibly uses TRBD1 or TRBD2 (5 bases each). TRBV23-1 is treated as an ORF (open reading frame) with a function not yet certain. This clonotype was obtained from an adult in good health. Sequenced material: peripheral blood, taken on day 0 of AZD1222 vaccination. CDR3 nucleotides: TGCGCCAGCAACGGGGCACTCTACGAGCAGTACTTC. Translated: CASNGALYEQYF.